This T cell receptor (beta chain) appears in the sequencing data of a study of beta chain features in type 1 diabetes. A note on this clone: No antigen is known for it.

Every bit of the isolated RNA underwent reverse transcription, so sequencing read expressed TCRB transcripts. Libraries were prepared by immunoSEQ multiplex PCR; TCRdb keeps only in-frame clonotypes and omits some of them. The sample yields 640,000 or so clones, about an eighth seen once. Germline V CDR1 and CDR2: SGDLS, YYNGEE. V was clipped by 4 bases and J by 0 bases; unmatched bases: 14. This CDR3 is 20 amino acids long. Findings and caveats of the study: TCRB CDR3 length was moderately but significantly reduced in all four CD4+ subsets of Type 1 diabetes patients.

The origin of this receptor is a man aged 18 to 35 with type 1 diabetes. This chain joins TRBV9 and TRBJ2-1; 12 nucleotides align to TRBD1. Sequencing was performed on naive CD4+ T cells from blood. The CDR3 sequence: CASSPIPGQGATSSYNEQFF. The DNA for the CDR3 is TGTGCCAGCAGCCCCATCCCGGGACAGGGGGCCACCTCCTCCTACAATGAGCAGTTCTTC.